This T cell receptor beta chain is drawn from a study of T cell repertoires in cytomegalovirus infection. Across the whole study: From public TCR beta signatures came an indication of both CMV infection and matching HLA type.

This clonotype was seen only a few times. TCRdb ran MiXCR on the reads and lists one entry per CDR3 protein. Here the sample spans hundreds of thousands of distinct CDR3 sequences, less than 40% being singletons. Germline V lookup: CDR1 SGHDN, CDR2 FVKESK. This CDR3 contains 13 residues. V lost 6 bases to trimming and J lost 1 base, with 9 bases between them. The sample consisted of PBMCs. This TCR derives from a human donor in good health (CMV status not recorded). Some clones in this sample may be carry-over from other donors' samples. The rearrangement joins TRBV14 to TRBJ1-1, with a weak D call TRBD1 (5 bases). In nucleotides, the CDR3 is TGTGCCAGCAGTACCGGGACGAACACTGAAGCTTTCTTT. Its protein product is CASSTGTNTEAFF.